This T cell receptor (beta chain) was documented in a study of T cell responses to AZD1222 COVID-19 vaccine. General study results and limits: The study found vaccine-associated CD4 TCRs spanning spike, dominant at 160-218 and 743-854. Repertoires were collected only later (after the peak T cell response had occurred).

TCRdb's table, derived via immunoSEQ multiplex PCR, lists solely in-frame clones and lacks some. The sample has approximately 81,000 clones, over 80% seen once. The germline CDR1 and CDR2 sequences are SGHRS and YFSETQ. The CDR3 is 15 residues long. Losses at the gene ends were 4 bases for V and 4 bases for J; bases not matched to a gene: 7. A note on this clone: Its specificity is unknown.

This specimen consisted of peripheral blood, obtained on day 0 of MenACWY control vaccination. The source is an adult in good health. The genes are TRBV5-1 and TRBJ2-1; 8 nucleotides agree with TRBD2. This chain's CDR3 is CASSTGLGSYNEQFF. Here the CDR3 DNA reads TGCGCCAGCAGCACGGGACTAGGGAGTTACAATGAGCAGTTCTTC.